These 29 T cell receptor beta chains were sequenced from one sample in a study of blood T cells in healthy people across ages. Using a J-beta primer mix together with a sample-barcoded 5' primer, a second PCR was run for about 6 to 12 cycles. MiXCR was run by TCRdb on the 5' RACE reads, yielding one entry per CDR3 protein. The data hold roughly 800,000 distinct CDR3 sequences, with over 45% observed a single time. Sequences were obtained from blood. The receptors derive from a man aged 30 to 45 in good health.

V usage is TRBV7-9 and J usage is TRBJ1-2; D gene ambiguous. V shed 7 bases and J shed 6 bases, with 15 bases lying between them. Per the germline V gene, CDR1 is SEHNR and CDR2 is FQNEAQ (reference sequence). This CDR3 region has 13 residues. Here the CDR3 reads CASTTRGGDGYTF. CDR3 DNA sequence: TGTGCCAGCACCACAAGAGGAGGAGATGGCTACACCTTC.

This clonotype appeared many times. Possible read error: a much larger clone is one base away. This chain connects TRBV20-1 to TRBJ2-7; D remains ambiguous. The germline V gene has CDR1 DFQATT and CDR2 SNEGSKA (reference sequence). The V end lost 5 bases, the J end lost 2 bases, and 19 bases lay between the germline ends. The CDR3 has 15 residues. The CDR3 DNA sequence: TGCAGTGCTTCCCCAGGACGCTCTACCACCTACGAGCAGTACTTC. This gives the protein CSASPGRSTTYEQYF.

The chain links TRBV28 to TRBJ2-7, with D tentatively TRBD1 (5 bases). CDR1 MDHEN and CDR2 SYDVKM come from the germline V gene. Trimming cost V 7 bases and J 2 bases, with 18 bases left between them. The CDR3 spans 15 residues. The CDR3 region is CASTSIGHTTYEQYF. The CDR3 region has the DNA TGTGCCAGCACCTCTATAGGACATACCACCTACGAGCAGTACTTC.

A note on this clonotype: This may come from a read error, since a much larger clone is one base off. This sequence joins TRBV6-1 and TRBJ2-5; 7 nucleotides agree with TRBD1. CDR3 length equals 15 residues. Germline V gives CDR1 MNHNS, CDR2 SASEGT. The CDR3 region is CASGERPGGKETQYF. CDR3 nucleotide sequence: TGTGCCAGCGGTGAACGGCCAGGGGGAAAAGAGACCCAGTACTTC.

The chain is built from TRBV29-1 and TRBJ2-3, with D possibly being TRBD2 (5 bases). The V end lost 5 bases, the J end lost 5 bases, and 11 bases lay between the germline ends. The germline CDR1 and CDR2 sequences are SQVTM and ANQGSEA. This CDR3 comprises 12 residues. The chain's CDR3 is CSVRGSEDTQYF. DNA for the CDR3: TGCAGCGTTCGAGGGTCTGAAGATACGCAGTATTTT.

The rearrangement uses TRBV6-2 or TRBV6-3 and TRBJ1-5, with 11 bases identical to TRBD1. This CDR3 spans 13 amino acids. V lost 5 bases and J lost 9; bases outside the gene matches: 3. CDR1 is MNHEY and CDR2 is SVGEGT in the germline V gene. The CDR3 loop is CASSGTGGRPQHF. The CDR3 DNA reads TGTGCCAGCAGTGGGACAGGGGGGCGGCCCCAGCATTTT.

This chain connects TRBV7-9 to TRBJ1-1; D unresolved. V lost 5 bases, J lost 8 bases, and 12 bases lay in between. There are 12 residues in the CDR3. The V gene's germline CDR1 is SEHNR and CDR2 FQNEAQ (reference sequence). CDR3 sequence (DNA): TGTGCCAGCAGCCCTAGTTTGAGGGAAGCTTTCTTT. It translates to CASSPSLREAFF. Together with reference TRBV7-9 and TRBJ1-1, the CDR3 gives the full variable domain: DTGVSQNPRHKITKRGQNVTFRCDPISEHNRLYWYRQTLGQGPEFLTYFQNEAQLEKSRLLSDRFSAERPKGSFSTLEIQRTEQGDSAMYLCASSPSLREAFFGQGTRLTVV.

This chain joins TRBV7-3 and TRBJ2-1; D unclear. The CDR3 is 13 residues long. CDR1 SGHTA and CDR2 FQGTGA come from the germline V gene. Between the trimmed V and J ends, which lost 5 bases and 6 bases, there was a span of 11 bases. CDR3 coding DNA: TGTGCCAGCAGCCCCCAGGACGGCAATGAGCAGTTCTTC. Translated, it gives CASSPQDGNEQFF.

The rearrangement joins TRBV5-1 to TRBJ2-1; unclear D gene. The length of the CDR3 is 12 residues. Germline V gives CDR1 SGHRS, CDR2 YFSETQ. V lost 4 bases and J 9 bases, leaving 11 bases between the germline ends. The CDR3 nucleotides read TGCGCCAGCAGCCCCTTGTTGGGTGAGCAGTTCTTC. Translation gives CASSPLLGEQFF.

There are a few counts of this clonotype. Here the CDR3 DNA reads TGCAGTGCTAGAGATCGCATCGGTAGAGGAGATACGCAGTATTTT. Its translation is CSARDRIGRGDTQYF. The chain links TRBV20-1 to TRBJ2-3; D is ambiguous. The CDR3 is 15 amino acids. Germline V CDR1 and CDR2: DFQATT, SNEGSKA (reference sequence). The V gene lost 0 bases and the J gene lost 5 bases, with 15 bases spanning the gap.

The V and J genes are TRBV4-1 and TRBJ2-5; 7 nucleotides line up with TRBD2. V was pared by 1 base and J by 7 bases, with 9 bases of the junction left unmatched. CDR3 size: 15 residues. Germline V gene lookup returns CDR1 MGHRA and CDR2 YSYEKL. The CDR3 DNA reads as TGCGCCAGCAGCCAAGGGGGAGGGGACGAGGGGACCCAGTACTTC. Encoded protein: CASSQGGGDEGTQYF.

The chain is built from TRBV11-1 and TRBJ2-1; D is uncertain. Germline V gene data show CDR1 as SGHAT and CDR2 as FQDESV (reference sequence). The CDR3 covers 11 residues. The germline V and J ends were trimmed by 2 bases and 15 bases, with 11 bases remaining between them. In DNA, the CDR3 is TGTGCCAGCAGCTTAACCTGGGTTCGGTTCTTC. This sequence encodes CASSLTWVRFF.

On this clonotype: A much larger clonotype is one base distant, so this may be a read error. V is TRBV6-5 and J is TRBJ1-2, with D tentatively TRBD1 (5 bases). The CDR3 spans 14 residues. Trimming took off 5 bases at V and 7 bases at J, with 17 bases between the two ends. Per germline, CDR1 MNHEY and CDR2 SVGAGI. CDR3: CASSPGTSGTGYTF. CDR3 nucleotide sequence: TGTGCCAGCAGTCCCGGGACCTCAGGCACTGGCTACACCTTC.

This clonotype was counted a few times. This chain links TRBV6-9 with TRBJ2-7, with 9 bases lining up with TRBD1. The germline CDR1 and CDR2 sequences are MNHGY and SVAAGI. V lost 3 bases, J lost 3 bases, and 3 bases stayed unmatched. The CDR3 is made up of 14 amino acids. The CDR3 sequence is CASSYPGQGYEQYF. The CDR3, as DNA: TGTGCCAGCAGTTACCCGGGACAGGGCTACGAGCAGTACTTC.

This clonotype was counted a few times. The chain recombines TRBV29-1 with TRBJ2-7; 8 bases are a match to TRBD1. The CDR3 consists of 14 residues. Germline lookup yields CDR1 SQVTM and CDR2 ANQGSEA. With V trimmed by 4 bases and J by 4 bases, 9 bases remained unmatched. For the CDR3, the DNA is TGCAGCGTTGCGACCCAGGGGGCCTTTTACGAGCAGTACTTC. This encodes CSVATQGAFYEQYF.

About this clonotype: One junction end disagrees with the germline gene, perhaps due to a read error. The V call is TRBV7-2, the J call TRBJ2-7; D perhaps matches TRBD1 (6 bases). Germline V gene lookup returns CDR1 SGHTA and CDR2 FQGNSA. The CDR3 loop spans 13 amino acids. DNA for the CDR3: TGTGCGAGCAATCGTGTACAGGGCAACGAGCAGTACTTC. Translated, it gives CASNRVQGNEQYF. Drawing the rest from reference TRBV7-2 and TRBJ2-7, the complete variable domain is GAGVSQSPSNKVTEKGKDVELRCDPISGHTALYWYRQSLGQGLEFLIYFQGNSAPDKSGLPSDRFSAERTGGSVSTLTIQRTQQEDSAVYLCASNRVQGNEQYFGPGTRLTVT.

The chain carries TRBV29-1 and TRBJ1-3; D perhaps matches TRBD1 (5 bases). The CDR3 totals 13 residues. V gave up 6 bases and J gave up 0 bases, with 9 bases separating them. The germline V gene encodes CDR1 SQVTM and CDR2 ANQGSEA. CDR3 sequence reads: CSVGANSGNTIYF. The CDR3 region has the DNA TGCAGCGTCGGGGCTAACTCTGGAAACACCATATATTTT. The whole variable domain, remainder taken from reference TRBV29-1 and TRBJ1-3, is SAVISQKPSRDICQRGTSLTIQCQVDSQVTMMFWYRQQPGQSLTLIATANQGSEATYESGFVIDKFPISRPNLTFSTLTVSNMSPEDSSIYLCSVGANSGNTIYFGEGSWLTVV.

The chain combines TRBV20-1 with TRBJ2-1, with 8 bases lining up with TRBD2. The germline V gene has CDR1 DFQATT and CDR2 SNEGSKA (reference sequence). CDR3 length: 15 amino acids. After removal of 6 bases from V and 3 bases from J, the junction contained 10 bases not matched to a gene. The CDR3 DNA is TGCAGTGCCCAACCGGGACTAGTGTTCTACAATGAGCAGTTCTTC. Translation gives CSAQPGLVFYNEQFF.

Concerning this clonotype itself: A much more abundant neighbour one base away suggests this may be a read error. The DNA for the CDR3 is TGTGCCAGCAGCGAAGGAGACAGGATTAGGGAGCTGTTTTTT. This gives the protein CASSEGDRIRELFF. The chain combines TRBV9 with TRBJ2-2, with D maybe TRBD1 (6 bases). Germline assignment: CDR1 SGDLS and CDR2 YYNGEE. With 3 bases removed from V and 9 bases from J, the gap between germline ends came to 15 bases. The CDR3 contains 14 residues.

The CDR3 reads CSATQGQGIEIDEQYF. CDR3 coding DNA: TGCAGTGCTACCCAGGGTCAGGGTATCGAAATAGACGAGCAGTACTTC. This chain connects TRBV20-1 to TRBJ2-4; possible D gene TRBD1, 5 bases. The J call may be faulty, since TRBJ2-7 better matches the DNA end. This CDR3 region has 16 residues. The germline CDR1 and CDR2 sequences are DFQATT and SNEGSKA (reference sequence).

This clonotype appeared a single time. This chain joins TRBV10-3 and TRBJ2-5; TRBD2 is a possible D gene (6 bases). The CDR3 length is 17 residues. Germline loops: CDR1 ENHRY, CDR2 SYGVKD. Trimming removed 6 bases from V and 5 bases from J, with 25 bases in between. CDR3 region: CAISKDRVGGWPETQYF. The CDR3 DNA is TGTGCCATCAGCAAAGATAGGGTTGGGGGGTGGCCGGAGACCCAGTACTTC.

CDR3 sequence: CASSLGPGTIQETQYF. The CDR3 DNA is TGTGCCAGCAGCCTTGGGCCTGGGACGATCCAAGAGACCCAGTACTTC. The J gene is TRBJ2-5, the V gene TRBV27; D assignment may be TRBD1 or TRBD2 (5 bases each). Trimming took off 6 bases at V and 1 base at J, with 18 bases between the two ends. This CDR3 is 16 amino acids long. Germline values: CDR1 MNHEY, CDR2 SMNVEV (reference sequence).

The V call is TRBV5-1, the J call TRBJ2-3; D remains ambiguous. Germline-derived CDR1 and CDR2 are SGHRS and YFSETQ. The CDR3 has 14 amino acids. Between the trimmed V and J ends, which lost 1 base and 2 bases, there was a span of 8 bases. The CDR3 sequence: CASSLNFITDTQYF. The CDR3 coding sequence is TGCGCCAGCAGCTTGAATTTTATCACAGATACGCAGTATTTT.

The V gene is TRBV18, the J gene TRBJ2-4; 8 bases match TRBD2. Trimming removed 0 bases from V and 10 bases from J; junction bases left unmatched: 8. Germline assignment: CDR1 KGHSH and CDR2 LQKENI. CDR3 length equals 15 residues. The CDR3 DNA reads TGTGCCAGCTCACCACCGGATACTAGCGGAAATATTCAGTACTTC. Encoded protein: CASSPPDTSGNIQYF.

This chain links TRBV29-1 with TRBJ2-5; tentatively, D is TRBD1 (6 bases). The germline V and J ends were trimmed by 6 bases and 13 bases, with 21 bases remaining between them. The CDR3 runs to 12 residues. The V gene's germline CDR1 is SQVTM and CDR2 ANQGSEA. The CDR3 nucleotides read TGCAGCGTCTCCGGGGACACCAATGAGCGGTACTTC. Translated: CSVSGDTNERYF.

The chain links TRBV6-5 to TRBJ2-5, with TRBD1 as a possible D gene (6 bases). The J call could be wrong; TRBJ2-7 is a better fit for the DNA end. The length of the CDR3 is 13 residues. The germline gives CDR1 MNHEY, CDR2 SVGAGI. CDR3 amino acids: CATKNRAPYEQYF. CDR3 nucleotides: TGTGCCACCAAAAACAGGGCCCCCTACGAGCAGTACTTC.

The V gene is TRBV7-9, the J gene TRBJ2-4; perhaps TRBD2 as D (6 bases). V dropped 0 bases and J dropped 6 bases, with 18 bases sitting between them. CDR1 is SEHNR and CDR2 is FQNEAQ in the germline V gene (reference sequence). The CDR3 spans 17 residues. CDR3 sequence reads: CASSLASRGKITNIQYF. For the CDR3, the DNA is TGTGCCAGCAGCTTAGCTTCACGGGGGAAGATCACAAACATTCAGTACTTC. The full variable domain, completed using reference TRBV7-9 and TRBJ2-4, is DTGVSQNPRHKITKRGQNVTFRCDPISEHNRLYWYRQTLGQGPEFLTYFQNEAQLEKSRLLSDRFSAERPKGSFSTLEIQRTEQGDSAMYLCASSLASRGKITNIQYFGAGTRLSVL.

The rearrangement joins TRBV20-1 to TRBJ1-6; D call uncertain. Trimming pared 2 bases from V and 6 bases from J, leaving 11 bases between. Germline V gene lookup returns CDR1 DFQATT and CDR2 SNEGSKA (reference sequence). There are 14 residues in the CDR3. The CDR3 DNA follows: TGCAGTGCTAGACAACCGGGATTTAATTCACCCCTCCACTTT. This gives the protein CSARQPGFNSPLHF.

The CDR3 region has the DNA TGTGCCATCAAGGGTGGTGAGACCCAGTACTTC. Protein: CAIKGGETQYF. The chain joins TRBV10-3 to TRBJ2-5; no definite D call. The CDR3 sequence is 11 residues long. Looked up from germline, CDR1 is ENHRY and CDR2 is SYGVKD. V dropped 7 bases and J dropped 5 bases, with 8 bases sitting between them.